The 30 T cell receptor beta chains presented below share a single source sample, sequenced in a study of shared clonotypes between healthy human individuals. Only in-frame clones appear in the TCRdb table, and some are missing; sequencing was by immunoSEQ multiplex PCR. The profile shows 450,000 to 700,000 clones, roughly 96% of them singletons. In the naive CD8 group, cells lacked CD45RO and were positively selected for CCR7, so terminally differentiated effector memory CD45RA+ cells were left out. The sequenced sample was naive CD8+ T cells sorted from blood. These receptors all come from a young woman in good health.

The J gene is TRBJ1-1, the V gene TRBV6-5; 7 positions match TRBD1. Germline V CDR1 and CDR2: MNHEY, SVGAGI. The CDR3 runs to 13 residues. Trimming took 5 bases from V and 3 from J; bases not matched to a gene: 3. CDR3 loop: CASSKGAYTEAFF. The CDR3, as DNA: TGTGCCAGCAGTAAGGGGGCATACACTGAAGCTTTCTTT.

The chain combines TRBV27 with TRBJ1-2; D remains unclear. The V gene's germline CDR1 is MNHEY and CDR2 SMNVEV (reference sequence). V was cut by 6 bases and J by 8 bases, with 13 bases left in between. The CDR3 covers 12 residues. DNA of the CDR3: TGTGCCAGCAGGGAAGGGTTTGGCGGCTACACCTTC. Translating gives CASREGFGGYTF.

The rearrangement links TRBV5-8 to TRBJ2-1; D is ambiguous. CDR1 is SGHTS and CDR2 is YDEGEE in the germline V gene. V lost 4 bases and J 1 base, leaving 12 bases between the germline ends. The CDR3 spans 15 residues. The CDR3, as DNA: TGTGCCAGCAGCACCCCCGTCGGGTCCTACAATGAGCAGTTCTTC. Its translation: CASSTPVGSYNEQFF.

V usage is TRBV4-1 and J usage is TRBJ2-7, with D unresolved. Germline CDR1 MGHRA, CDR2 YSYEKL. The CDR3 spans 14 residues. V was shortened by 4 bases and J by 6 bases, with 16 bases between the two germline ends. DNA for the CDR3: TGCGCCAGCAGCCCTCGCGGCGGTGGACGCGAGCAGTACTTC. This encodes CASSPRGGGREQYF.

The chain couples TRBV7-8 to TRBJ2-3, with a weak D call TRBD1 (5 bases). The CDR3 totals 17 residues. Germline V gene data show CDR1 as SGHVS and CDR2 as FQNEAQ. V was clipped by 2 bases and J by 6 bases, with 21 bases between them. The CDR3 reads CASSLRRAIRGADTQYF. CDR3 in DNA: TGTGCCAGCAGCTTACGGCGAGCTATTAGGGGTGCGGATACGCAGTATTTT.

DNA for the CDR3: TGTGCCAGCAGTCCTTACCTGAGCTCCTACAATGAGCAGTTCTTC. This sequence encodes CASSPYLSSYNEQFF. The chain carries TRBV27 and TRBJ2-1; no reliable D call. The CDR3 contains 15 residues. Deletions cut 5 bases from V and 0 bases from J, with 11 bases between. Germline values: CDR1 MNHEY, CDR2 SMNVEV (reference sequence).

The CDR3 DNA reads as TGTGCCACGGGAGAGTTACACGAGCAGTACTTC. This codes for CATGELHEQYF. The chain joins TRBV6-5 to TRBJ2-7; possibly TRBD2 for D (6 bases). Germline CDR1 reads MNHEY; CDR2 reads SVGAGI. The CDR3 consists of 11 residues. Trimming shortened V by 10 bases and J by 5 bases, and 12 bases separated the two germline ends.

V is TRBV29-1 and J is TRBJ1-1; no firm D call. This CDR3 contains 11 residues. Trimming removed 5 bases from V and 9 bases from J, with 13 bases in between. Germline V lookup: CDR1 SQVTM, CDR2 ANQGSEA. The CDR3 reads CSVMVAGKAFF. The CDR3 nucleotides are TGCAGCGTTATGGTGGCCGGTAAAGCTTTCTTT.

The V gene is TRBV6-5, the J gene TRBJ1-6, with D tentatively TRBD1 (5 bases). Trimming removed 2 bases from V and 10 bases from J, with 12 bases in between. The CDR3 consists of 14 residues. Germline V gene data show CDR1 as MNHEY and CDR2 as SVGAGI. The CDR3 nucleotides read TGTGCCAGCAGTTACGGGTCAGGGCGCTCACCCCTCCACTTT. Protein product: CASSYGSGRSPLHF.

The chain uses TRBV5-1 and TRBJ1-4, with D possibly TRBD1 on 5 matching bases. V was clipped by 0 bases and J by 8 bases, with 14 bases between them. The CDR3 runs 15 residues. The germline gives CDR1 SGHRS, CDR2 YFSETQ. The CDR3 region has the DNA TGCGCCAGCAGCTTGGCCGTCAGGGCGGAGGAAAAACTGTTTTTT. This gives the protein CASSLAVRAEEKLFF.

This clone was seen a few times. The chain uses TRBV5-4 and TRBJ2-7; 7 nucleotides agree with TRBD2. V shed 4 bases, J shed 4 bases, and the junction held 2 bases outside the gene matches. The CDR3 has 12 amino acids. The germline V gene encodes CDR1 SGHNT and CDR2 YYREEE (reference sequence). The CDR3 sequence: CASSSGEYEQYF. The CDR3 coding sequence is TGTGCCAGCAGCAGCGGGGAATACGAGCAGTACTTC.

The V and J genes are TRBV9 and TRBJ2-1; D gene ambiguous. With 4 bases removed from V and 9 bases from J, the gap between germline ends came to 14 bases. CDR3 length equals 13 residues. Germline V gives CDR1 SGDLS, CDR2 YYNGEE. CDR3 sequence: CASSLRTGPEQFF. The DNA for the CDR3 is TGTGCCAGCAGCTTACGCACCGGTCCTGAGCAGTTCTTC.

The chain uses TRBV2 and TRBJ1-2; the D is unclear. Germline V lookup: CDR1 SNHLY, CDR2 FYNNEI. The V gene lost 0 bases and the J gene lost 5 bases, with 16 bases spanning the gap. The CDR3 loop spans 16 amino acids. CDR3 in DNA: TGTGCCAGCAGTGAAGCGCAGCTCGGCAGAGGGTATGGCTACACCTTC. As protein: CASSEAQLGRGYGYTF.

The gene calls are TRBV28 and TRBJ1-5, with D possibly matching TRBD1 (6 bases). CDR1 and CDR2 (germline): MDHEN, SYDVKM. This CDR3 region has 15 residues. The V and J ends lost 2 bases and 2 bases respectively, with 10 bases between them. CDR3 DNA: TGTGCCAGCAGTTTAGCCAGGGGTGGCAATCAGCCCCAGCATTTT. As protein: CASSLARGGNQPQHF.

V and J are TRBV29-1 and TRBJ2-5, with 10 bases fitting TRBD1. This CDR3 spans 17 amino acids. After removal of 3 bases from V and 6 bases from J, the junction contained 16 bases not matched to a gene. Germline CDR1 reads SQVTM; CDR2 reads ANQGSEA. The CDR3: CSVDPGTLDRGLKTQYF. DNA of the CDR3: TGCAGCGTTGACCCGGGGACCTTAGACAGGGGGCTAAAGACCCAGTACTTC.

The chain recombines TRBV6-5 with TRBJ2-1; D not certain. Germline V gives CDR1 MNHEY, CDR2 SVGAGI. The CDR3 length is 13 residues. V was clipped by 6 bases and J by 4 bases, with 10 bases between them. The CDR3: CASSVQGYNEQFF. The CDR3 region has the DNA TGTGCCAGCAGCGTGCAAGGGTACAATGAGCAGTTCTTC.

The gene calls are TRBV9 and TRBJ1-2, with D unclear. V dropped 0 bases and J dropped 2 bases, with 5 bases sitting between them. The length of the CDR3 is 13 residues. The germline gives CDR1 SGDLS, CDR2 YYNGEE. The CDR3 spells CASSVAVNYGYTF. Here the CDR3 DNA reads TGTGCCAGCAGCGTAGCCGTGAACTATGGCTACACCTTC.

The chain is built from TRBV25-1 and TRBJ2-7, with 10 nucleotides matching TRBD1. V shed 4 bases, J shed 6 bases, and the junction held 12 bases outside the gene matches. Germline V gives CDR1 MGHDK, CDR2 SYGVNS. The CDR3 length is 16 residues. This CDR3 is CASSAIGDRGTGEQYF. CDR3 sequence (DNA): TGTGCCAGCAGTGCTATTGGGGACAGGGGAACCGGCGAGCAGTACTTC.

The rearrangement links TRBV5-4 to TRBJ2-1; unclear D gene. V was shortened by 6 bases and J by 5 bases, with 12 bases between the two germline ends. CDR3 length: 13 residues. Germline CDR1 SGHNT, CDR2 YYREEE (reference sequence). The CDR3 nucleotides read TGTGCCAGCATGCGCGTAACGGACAATGAGCAGTTCTTC. It codes for CASMRVTDNEQFF. The full variable domain, with the rest looked up from reference TRBV5-4 and TRBJ2-1, is ETGVTQSPTHLIKTRGQQVTLRCSSQSGHNTVSWYQQALGQGPQFIFQYYREEENGRGNFPPRFSGLQFPNYSSELNVNALELDDSALYLCASMRVTDNEQFFGPGTRLTVL.

This clone was counted a single time. The chain carries TRBV9 and TRBJ1-5; D is ambiguous. V lost 4 bases to trimming and J lost 4 bases, with 15 bases between them. CDR3 length: 15 amino acids. In germline, CDR1 is SGDLS, CDR2 YYNGEE. In DNA, the CDR3 is TGTGCCAGCAGCACGGAAATTGGGTTTAATCAGCCCCAGCATTTT. As protein: CASSTEIGFNQPQHF.

The V and J genes are TRBV19 and TRBJ1-1; D is possibly TRBD1 (6 bases). The CDR3 covers 13 residues. Germline V gene sequence: CDR1 LNHDA, CDR2 SQIVND (reference sequence). V was trimmed by 6 bases and J by 6 bases, leaving 14 bases between them. The CDR3, as DNA: TGTGCCAGTAGCTTTCAGGGGCAGGCTGAAGCTTTCTTT. Amino acid sequence: CASSFQGQAEAFF. Combining the CDR3 with reference TRBV19 and TRBJ1-1 gives the whole variable domain DGGITQSPKYLFRKEGQNVTLSCEQNLNHDAMYWYRQDPGQGLRLIYYSQIVNDFQKGDIAEGYSVSREKKESFPLTVTSAQKNPTAFYLCASSFQGQAEAFFGQGTRLTVV.

The chain is built from TRBV7-8 and TRBJ1-2, with D perhaps TRBD1 (6 bases). V was pared by 2 bases and J by 8 bases, with 12 bases between. The germline V gene has CDR1 SGHVS and CDR2 FQNEAQ. The CDR3 spans 13 residues. CDR3 residues: CASSLWPGDGYTF. In nucleotides, the CDR3 is TGTGCCAGCAGCTTATGGCCAGGGGACGGCTACACCTTC. The full variable domain, its missing parts supplied by reference TRBV7-8 and TRBJ1-2, is GAGVSQSPRYKVAKRGQDVALRCDPISGHVSLFWYQQALGQGPEFLTYFQNEAQLDKSGLPSDRFFAERPEGSVSTLKIQRTQQEDSAVYLCASSLWPGDGYTFGSGTRLTVV.

CDR3 sequence (DNA): TGTGCCAGCAGTTTGGGTCAGACCTCATACGAGCAGTACTTC. Protein product: CASSLGQTSYEQYF. The rearrangement links TRBV28 to TRBJ2-7; D call uncertain. V shed 3 bases and J shed 4 bases, with 13 bases lying between them. The CDR3 totals 14 residues. Germline CDR1 MDHEN, CDR2 SYDVKM.

This clone has only one observation. The chain combines TRBV7-9 with TRBJ1-2; D unresolved. Per germline, CDR1 SEHNR and CDR2 FQNEAQ (reference sequence). The germline V and J ends were trimmed by 2 bases and 2 bases, with 9 bases remaining between them. This CDR3 region has 14 residues. This chain's CDR3 is CASSLSDQNYGYTF. The CDR3 nucleotides read TGTGCCAGCAGCTTATCTGACCAGAACTATGGCTACACCTTC. The full variable domain, completed using reference TRBV7-9 and TRBJ1-2, is DTGVSQNPRHKITKRGQNVTFRCDPISEHNRLYWYRQTLGQGPEFLTYFQNEAQLEKSRLLSDRFSAERPKGSFSTLEIQRTEQGDSAMYLCASSLSDQNYGYTFGSGTRLTVV.

The V call is TRBV28, the J call TRBJ1-4; TRBD1 matches 7 bases. J lost 7 bases, V lost 4 bases, and 18 bases had no gene match. This CDR3 comprises 18 residues. Germline V gives CDR1 MDHEN, CDR2 SYDVKM. This chain's CDR3 is CASSSRTHGGGAGEKLFF. The CDR3 DNA is TGTGCCAGCAGTTCCCGCACCCACGGAGGGGGCGCGGGTGAAAAACTGTTTTTT.

The V call is TRBV29-1, the J call TRBJ2-5, with 11 bases lining up with TRBD1. The CDR3 has 14 amino acids. Germline CDR1 and CDR2: SQVTM and ANQGSEA. Trimming at V came to 7 bases and at J to 3 bases, leaving 7 bases not matched to a gene. This CDR3 is CSAQGGQGEETQYF. The CDR3 DNA reads TGCAGCGCCCAAGGGGGACAGGGGGAAGAGACCCAGTACTTC. The variable domain in full, with the rest retrieved from reference TRBV29-1 and TRBJ2-5, is SAVISQKPSRDICQRGTSLTIQCQVDSQVTMMFWYRQQPGQSLTLIATANQGSEATYESGFVIDKFPISRPNLTFSTLTVSNMSPEDSSIYLCSAQGGQGEETQYFGPGTRLLVL.

The rearrangement joins TRBV27 to TRBJ1-1; D is unresolved. The CDR3 runs 14 residues. Germline CDR1 reads MNHEY; CDR2 reads SMNVEV (reference sequence). V was pared by 2 bases and J by 7 bases, with 14 bases between. The CDR3 DNA reads as TGTGCCAGCAGTTTAACTATCGGGAGGATTGAAGCTTTCTTT. Translating gives CASSLTIGRIEAFF.

The J gene is TRBJ2-3, the V gene TRBV7-9; 8 bases agree with TRBD2. Germline V gene lookup returns CDR1 SEHNR and CDR2 FQNEAQ (reference sequence). CDR3 length equals 16 residues. V was clipped by 2 bases and J by 4 bases; unmatched bases: 8. Here the CDR3 DNA reads TGTGCCAGCAGCTTACAGACTAGCGAGGGGGCAGATACGCAGTATTTT. It is translated as CASSLQTSEGADTQYF.

This rearrangement joins TRBV11-2 to TRBJ2-7, with TRBD2 matching over 14 bases. CDR1 is SGHAT and CDR2 is FQNNGV in the germline V gene. V lost 1 base and J lost 7; bases outside the gene matches: 9. The CDR3 is 17 amino acids. Here the CDR3 reads CASSLGPGLAGEWEQYF. In DNA, the CDR3 is TGTGCCAGCAGCTTAGGGCCGGGACTAGCGGGAGAGTGGGAGCAGTACTTC. Combining the CDR3 with reference TRBV11-2 and TRBJ2-7 gives the whole variable domain EAGVAQSPRYKIIEKRQSVAFWCNPISGHATLYWYQQILGQGPKLLIQFQNNGVVDDSQLPKDRFSAERLKGVDSTLKIQPAKLEDSAVYLCASSLGPGLAGEWEQYFGPGTRLTVT.

CDR3 residues: CASGNTDTQYF. CDR3 coding DNA: TGTGCCAGCGGTAATACAGATACGCAGTATTTT. The chain recombines TRBV28 with TRBJ2-3; D gene ambiguous. CDR1 is MDHEN, CDR2 SYDVKM, per germline. The ends were cut back, 8 bases at V and 3 bases at J, with 6 bases in the middle. This CDR3 contains 11 residues.